A single T cell receptor (beta chain) is shown here with its context. This record comes from a study of cytomegalovirus exposure and HLA in healthy donors. The length of the CDR3 is 14 residues. V was clipped by 1 base and J by 2 bases; unmatched bases: 1. Germline CDR1 and CDR2: SNHLY and FYNNEI. A multiplex PCR was run with 60 Vbeta primers and 13 Jbeta primers. Libraries were prepared by immunoSEQ multiplex PCR; TCRdb keeps only in-frame clonotypes and omits some of them. The sample contains around 210,000 clones, 80% to 90% of which appear only once. The sequenced sample was PBMCs. The genes are TRBV2 and TRBJ2-5; TRBD1 matches at 7 bases. This receptor was obtained from a girl aged 2 to 10 in good health and CMV-seronegative. The chain's CDR3 is CASSEGTGQETQYF. CDR3 in DNA: TGTGCCAGCAGTGAAGGGACAGGTCAAGAGACCCAGTACTTC.